This TCR beta chain appears in the sequencing data of a study of OX40 agonist ivuxolimab in advanced cancers. V lost 6 bases and J 1 base, leaving 15 bases between the germline ends. Per germline, CDR1 MNHNY and CDR2 SVGAGI (reference sequence). The CDR3 covers 15 residues. The protocol was immunoSEQ multiplex PCR, while the TCRdb copy is restricted to in-frame clones and leaves out a portion. The sample has around 46,000 clones; approximately 80% are singletons. This TCR came from an adult with an advanced solid tumor such as melanoma, head and neck, liver or kidney cancer. Specimen: CD4+ or CD8+ T cells sorted from blood, collected in a trial of the OX40 agonist ivuxolimab. The chain is built from TRBV6-6 and TRBJ2-5, with D possibly being TRBD2 (5 bases). The CDR3 bases are TGTGCCAGCAGACGTACGGGCCGGGGCCAAGAGACCCAGTACTTC. Protein sequence: CASRRTGRGQETQYF.